Sequencing of this TCR beta chain was carried out in a study of blood T cell repertoires in COVID-19. Study summary: The United States, Italy and Spain were the sources of the acute and convalescent COVID-19 samples. Nucleic acid was either cDNA or gDNA, and it came from T cells, B-cell-depleted T cells, or PBMCs.

Germline CDR1 LNHNV, CDR2 YYDKDF (reference sequence). V lost 1 base, J lost 0 bases, and 4 bases stayed unmatched. This CDR3 has 16 residues. In the original workflow: Estimates of nucleated cell counts were drawn from the amplification of reference gene primers. TCRdb's table, derived via immunoSEQ multiplex PCR, lists solely in-frame clones and lacks some. V and J calls plus clone size are reproduced from that table; the DNA served to infer D and trimming. The repertoire consists of 100,000 or so clones, with 85% occurring once and the leading ten covering about 4%. This TCR was recovered from a man aged 60-69 years with acute or convalescent COVID-19. V usage is TRBV15 and J usage is TRBJ2-3, with 7 positions matching TRBD1. Sample: peripheral blood. In DNA form, the CDR3 reads TGTGCCACCAGCAGAGGACGACAGGGTAGCACAGATACGCAGTATTTT. As protein: CATSRGRQGSTDTQYF.